A single sample is the source of the 22 T cell receptor beta chains below, sequenced in a study of CD8 T cells in ankylosing spondylitis. TCRdb re-called the 5' RACE reads with MiXCR, one entry per CDR3 protein. The table lists under 250,000 distinct CDR3 sequences, 8% to 11% of them singletons. Sequencing input: blood, either unsorted or a sorted T cell fraction (not recorded which). The receptors were gathered from a male donor with ankylosing spondylitis or in good health (not recorded which).

This clonotype was seen ten or more times. The V and J genes are TRBV9 and TRBJ2-1; 9 nucleotides line up with TRBD2. Germline loops: CDR1 SGDLS, CDR2 YYNGEE. The CDR3 loop spans 17 amino acids. The V segment lost 0 bases and the J segment 1 base; nucleotides outside the gene matches: 5. The CDR3 spells CASSVDTSGPSYNEQFF. The CDR3 DNA follows: TGTGCCAGCAGCGTAGATACTAGCGGGCCGTCCTACAATGAGCAGTTCTTC.

This clonotype showed up many times. V and J are TRBV30 and TRBJ1-1; TRBD1 agrees at 7 bases. The germline V gene encodes CDR1 GTSNPN and CDR2 SVGIG (reference sequence). V was pared by 2 bases and J by 0 bases, with 6 bases of the junction left unmatched. The CDR3 has 15 amino acids. This chain's CDR3 is CAWSPRGTVNTEAFF. CDR3 bases: TGTGCCTGGAGTCCCAGGGGGACAGTGAACACTGAAGCTTTCTTT. Complete variable domain (other parts from reference TRBV30 and TRBJ1-1): SQTIHQWPATLVQPVGSPLSLECTVEGTSNPNLYWYRQAAGRGLQLLFYSVGIGQISSEVPQNLSASRPQDRQFILSSKKLLLSDSGFYLCAWSPRGTVNTEAFFGQGTRLTVV.

This clonotype was picked up many times. The J gene is TRBJ2-1, the V gene TRBV25-1; possible D gene TRBD1, 6 bases. CDR1 and CDR2 (germline): MGHDK, SYGVNS. The CDR3 runs 16 residues. V was shortened by 3 bases and J by 4 bases, with 16 bases between the two germline ends. The CDR3, as DNA: TGTGCCAGCAGTGACGCAACCGGGACATTGTACAATGAGCAGTTCTTC. Translated, it gives CASSDATGTLYNEQFF.

A few counts support this clonotype. J is TRBJ2-7 and V is TRBV27, with unresolved D. CDR3 length: 13 residues. Germline values: CDR1 MNHEY, CDR2 SMNVEV (reference sequence). V lost 0 bases, J lost 3 bases, and 6 bases lay in between. CDR3 in DNA: TGTGCCAGCAGTTTATCAAGGAGCTACGAGCAGTACTTC. This sequence encodes CASSLSRSYEQYF.

This clonotype was recorded a few times. The chain combines TRBV6-4 with TRBJ2-2, with 7 nucleotides matching TRBD2. CDR1 MRHNA and CDR2 SNTAGT come from the germline V gene. This CDR3 comprises 16 residues. The V and J ends lost 5 bases and 1 base, in that order; junction bases with no gene match: 7. The CDR3 is CASSPGGTLNTGELFF. In DNA, the CDR3 is TGTGCCAGCAGTCCCGGGGGGACTCTGAACACCGGGGAGCTGTTTTTT.

In this sample, this clonotype turned up many times. CDR3 residues: CSASGQWTYEQYF. As DNA, the CDR3 is TGCAGTGCTAGTGGACAGTGGACCTACGAGCAGTACTTC. This sequence joins TRBV20-1 and TRBJ2-7; tentative D call: TRBD1 (6 bases). The CDR3 has 13 amino acids. Germline loops: CDR1 DFQATT, CDR2 SNEGSKA (reference sequence). V lost 3 bases to trimming and J lost 2 bases, with 11 bases between them.

J is TRBJ2-5 and V is TRBV12-3 or TRBV12-4; D gene ambiguous. The ends were cut back, 3 bases at V and 5 bases at J, with 10 bases in the middle. The CDR3 runs 13 residues. The CDR3 here is CASSFTARETQYF. CDR3 DNA sequence: TGTGCCAGCAGTTTTACGGCTAGGGAGACCCAGTACTTC.

This clonotype was detected only a few times. CDR3: CASSPRGPDTQYF. In DNA form, the CDR3 reads TGTGCCAGCAGCCCCCGGGGGCCGGATACGCAGTATTTT. The gene calls are TRBV7-9 and TRBJ2-3, with D perhaps TRBD1 or TRBD2 (6 bases each). The CDR3 has 13 residues. With 5 bases removed from V and 6 bases from J, the gap between germline ends came to 12 bases. CDR1 is SEHNR and CDR2 is FQNEAQ in the germline V gene (reference sequence).

This clonotype was recorded a few times. The chain couples TRBV12-3 or TRBV12-4 to TRBJ2-7, with TRBD1 identical over 8 bases. There are 16 residues in the CDR3. J gave up 1 base and V 2 bases, and 7 bases lay outside the gene matches. CDR3 loop: CASSLIMGQESYEQYF. The DNA of the CDR3 is TGTGCCAGCAGTTTAATCATGGGACAGGAGTCCTACGAGCAGTACTTC.

The CDR3 coding sequence is TGTGCCAGCAGCTTAGGACAGGACTTCTACAATGAGCAGTTCTTC. It translates to CASSLGQDFYNEQFF. The chain couples TRBV7-2 to TRBJ2-1, with D maybe TRBD1 (6 bases). V gave up 1 base and J gave up 3 bases, with 10 bases separating them. This CDR3 spans 15 amino acids. Looked up from germline, CDR1 is SGHTA and CDR2 is FQGNSA.

This clonotype was detected ten times or more. The chain recombines TRBV12-3 or TRBV12-4 with TRBJ2-7; D gene uncertain. V lost 8 bases and J 4 bases, leaving 6 bases between the germline ends. The CDR3 extends over 10 amino acids. CDR3: CASANYEQYF. The DNA of the CDR3 is TGTGCCAGCGCCAATTACGAGCAGTACTTC.

This clonotype appeared many times. V gene TRBV5-1 combines with J gene TRBJ2-3, with 12 bases matching TRBD2. Losses at the gene ends were 0 bases for V and 1 base for J; bases not matched to a gene: 3. From germline, CDR1 is SGHRS and CDR2 YFSETQ. The CDR3 extends over 17 amino acids. Here the CDR3 DNA reads TGCGCCAGCAGCTTGGTCCCTAGCGGGAGGGGCACAGATACGCAGTATTTT. It specifies CASSLVPSGRGTDTQYF. Together with reference TRBV5-1 and TRBJ2-3, the CDR3 gives the full variable domain: KAGVTQTPRYLIKTRGQQVTLSCSPISGHRSVSWYQQTPGQGLQFLFEYFSETQRNKGNFPGRFSGRQFSNSRSEMNVSTLELGDSALYLCASSLVPSGRGTDTQYFGPGTRLTVL.

This clonotype has ten or more counts. This chain links TRBV5-1 with TRBJ2-7, with 9 positions matching TRBD1. The CDR3 runs to 15 residues. The germline CDR1 and CDR2 sequences are SGHRS and YFSETQ. Trimming took 4 bases from V and 3 from J; bases not matched to a gene: 8. DNA for the CDR3: TGCGCCAGCAGCCCAGAACAGGGGGCGGTCTACGAGCAGTACTTC. Translation gives CASSPEQGAVYEQYF. Complete variable domain (other parts from reference TRBV5-1 and TRBJ2-7): KAGVTQTPRYLIKTRGQQVTLSCSPISGHRSVSWYQQTPGQGLQFLFEYFSETQRNKGNFPGRFSGRQFSNSRSEMNVSTLELGDSALYLCASSPEQGAVYEQYFGPGTRLTVT.

As DNA, the CDR3 is TGTGCCAGCAGCGTGGACTCTGGGCCCTACAATGAGCAGTTCTTC. As protein: CASSVDSGPYNEQFF. J is TRBJ2-1 and V is TRBV6-1, with D tentatively TRBD2 (5 bases). CDR1 is MNHNS, CDR2 SASEGT, per germline. V was clipped by 6 bases and J by 2 bases, with 14 bases between them. There are 15 residues in the CDR3.

In its sample, this clonotype was seen many times. The chain joins TRBV30 to TRBJ2-3; perhaps TRBD1 as D (6 bases). Trimming took off 3 bases at V and 5 bases at J, with 9 bases between the two ends. Germline CDR1 GTSNPN, CDR2 SVGIG (reference sequence). This CDR3 is built from 12 residues. The CDR3 DNA follows: TGTGCCTGGAGCGGCAGGGGAGATACGCAGTATTTT. Amino acid sequence: CAWSGRGDTQYF.

At least ten counts were recorded for this clonotype. The genes are TRBV25-1 and TRBJ1-5; possibly TRBD1 for D (5 bases). Per the germline V gene, CDR1 is MGHDK and CDR2 is SYGVNS. This CDR3 is built from 16 residues. V was trimmed by 5 bases and J by 3 bases, leaving 17 bases between them. The CDR3 DNA reads as TGTGCCAGCAGTCCCCAACGGGGGATGGACAATCAGCCCCAGCATTTT. This sequence encodes CASSPQRGMDNQPQHF.

This clonotype was counted ten times or more. The V call is TRBV20-1, the J call TRBJ1-5, with D unclear. Germline CDR1 reads DFQATT; CDR2 reads SNEGSKA (reference sequence). CDR3 size: 15 residues. CDR3 residues: CTHGQAKVEKQPQHF. CDR3 nucleotides: TGCACCCACGGCCAGGCGAAGGTCGAGAAGCAGCCCCAGCATTTT.

This clonotype was seen many times. V gene TRBV3-1 combines with J gene TRBJ1-5; D unclear. Germline V gene lookup returns CDR1 LGHDT and CDR2 YNNKEL (reference sequence). CDR3 length equals 14 residues. V was pared by 3 bases and J by 3 bases, with 9 bases between. The CDR3 here is CASSQGFANQPQHF. CDR3 bases: TGTGCCAGCAGCCAGGGTTTTGCCAATCAGCCCCAGCATTTT.

This clonotype has a count of ten or more. This chain uses TRBV12-3 or TRBV12-4 with TRBJ2-1; D possibly matches TRBD1 or TRBD2 (5 bases each). This CDR3 spans 13 amino acids. Trimming removed 3 bases from V and 6 bases from J, with 9 bases in between. The CDR3 reads CASSFGGGNEQFF. The CDR3 nucleotides read TGTGCCAGCAGTTTTGGGGGTGGCAATGAGCAGTTCTTC.

This clonotype was detected ten times or more. This chain connects TRBV4-1 to TRBJ2-7; D might be TRBD1 (7 bases). Germline loops: CDR1 MGHRA, CDR2 YSYEKL. V lost 4 bases and J lost 4, with 20 bases in between. The CDR3 sequence is 16 residues long. The CDR3 nucleotides are TGCGCCAGCAGCCTAAGTTTGCATCAGGGGGGATACGAGCAGTACTTC. Translation gives CASSLSLHQGGYEQYF.

The J gene is TRBJ1-2, the V gene TRBV20-1; 7 nucleotides align to TRBD1. CDR3 length: 17 amino acids. CDR1 is DFQATT and CDR2 is SNEGSKA in the germline V gene (reference sequence). J gave up 1 base and V 6 bases, and 17 bases lay outside the gene matches. As DNA, the CDR3 is TGCAGTGCCCCCTGGGCTGTTAGGGACAGCGTTAACTATGGCTACACCTTC. The encoded protein is CSAPWAVRDSVNYGYTF.

The table lists this clonotype with many counts. CDR3 amino acids: CSATHGTSGKYNEQFF. In DNA form, the CDR3 reads TGCAGTGCAACCCACGGGACTAGCGGCAAGTACAATGAGCAGTTCTTC. This chain connects TRBV20-1 to TRBJ2-1; TRBD2 aligns across 11 bases. The V segment lost 6 bases and the J segment 4 bases; nucleotides outside the gene matches: 11. The germline gives CDR1 DFQATT, CDR2 SNEGSKA (reference sequence). The CDR3 spans 16 residues.